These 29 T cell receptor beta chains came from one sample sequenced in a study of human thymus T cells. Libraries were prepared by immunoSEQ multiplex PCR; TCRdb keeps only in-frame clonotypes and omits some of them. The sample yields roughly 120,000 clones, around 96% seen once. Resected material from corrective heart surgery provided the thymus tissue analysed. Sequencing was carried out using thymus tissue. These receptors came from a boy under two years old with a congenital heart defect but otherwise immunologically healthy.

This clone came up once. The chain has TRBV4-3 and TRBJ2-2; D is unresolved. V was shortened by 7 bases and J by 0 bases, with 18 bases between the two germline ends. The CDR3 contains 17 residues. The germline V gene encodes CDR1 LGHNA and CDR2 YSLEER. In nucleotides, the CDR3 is TGCGCCAGCACCCCGAGCCGAGATTCCGCGAACACCGGGGAGCTGTTTTTT. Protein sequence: CASTPSRDSANTGELFF.

Written as DNA, the CDR3 is TGTGCCAGCAGTGAAACCCAAGGGAAGCGGGGTAGCCAAGAGACCCAGTACTTC. Its protein product is CASSETQGKRGSQETQYF. The chain links TRBV2 to TRBJ2-5; TRBD2 aligns across 7 bases. The CDR3 consists of 18 residues. V gave up 2 bases and J gave up 1 base; unmatched junction bases: 13. Germline lookup yields CDR1 SNHLY and CDR2 FYNNEI.

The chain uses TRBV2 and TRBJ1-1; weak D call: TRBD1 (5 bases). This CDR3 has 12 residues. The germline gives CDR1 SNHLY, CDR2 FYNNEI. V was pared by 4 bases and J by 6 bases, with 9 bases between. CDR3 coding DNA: TGTGCCAGCAGTGCGAGACAGCCTGAAGCTTTCTTT. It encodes CASSARQPEAFF.

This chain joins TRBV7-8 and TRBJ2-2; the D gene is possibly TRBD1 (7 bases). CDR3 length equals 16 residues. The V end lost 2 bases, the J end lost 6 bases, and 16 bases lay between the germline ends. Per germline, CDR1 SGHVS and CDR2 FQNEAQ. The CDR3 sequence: CASSLSGVGGSGELFF. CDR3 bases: TGTGCCAGCAGCTTATCGGGGGTAGGGGGCTCCGGGGAGCTGTTTTTT.

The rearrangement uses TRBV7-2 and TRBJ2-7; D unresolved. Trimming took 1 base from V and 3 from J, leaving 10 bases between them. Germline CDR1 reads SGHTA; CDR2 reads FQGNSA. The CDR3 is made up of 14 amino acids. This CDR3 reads CASSLEPGGYEQYF. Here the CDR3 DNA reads TGTGCCAGCAGCTTAGAGCCTGGCGGCTACGAGCAGTACTTC.

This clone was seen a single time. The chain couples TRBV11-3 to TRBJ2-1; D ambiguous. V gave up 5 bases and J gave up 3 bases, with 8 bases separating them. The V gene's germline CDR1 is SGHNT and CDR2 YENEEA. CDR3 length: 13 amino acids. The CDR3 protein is CASSPQGYNEQFF. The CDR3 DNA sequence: TGTGCCAGCAGCCCCCAAGGCTACAATGAGCAGTTCTTC.

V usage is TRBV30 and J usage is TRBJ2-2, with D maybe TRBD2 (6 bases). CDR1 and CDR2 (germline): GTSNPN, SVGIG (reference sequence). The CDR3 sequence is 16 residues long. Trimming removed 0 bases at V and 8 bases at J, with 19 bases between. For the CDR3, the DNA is TGTGCCTGGAGTGTACTTGGGACTCCCGAACCGGGGGAGCTGTTTTTT. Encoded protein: CAWSVLGTPEPGELFF.

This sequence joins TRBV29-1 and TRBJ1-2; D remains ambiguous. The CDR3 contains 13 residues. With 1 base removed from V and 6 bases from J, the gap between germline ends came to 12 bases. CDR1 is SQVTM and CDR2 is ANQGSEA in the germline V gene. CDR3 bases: TGCAGCGTTGAAGGCGGACCTTTGAATGGCTACACCTTC. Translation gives CSVEGGPLNGYTF.

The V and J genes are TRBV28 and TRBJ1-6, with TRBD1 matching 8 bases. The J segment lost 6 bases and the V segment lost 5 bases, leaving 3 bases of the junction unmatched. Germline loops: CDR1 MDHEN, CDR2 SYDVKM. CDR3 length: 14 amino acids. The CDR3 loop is CASSIQGGNSPLHF. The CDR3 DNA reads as TGTGCCAGCAGTATACAGGGGGGTAATTCACCCCTCCACTTT.

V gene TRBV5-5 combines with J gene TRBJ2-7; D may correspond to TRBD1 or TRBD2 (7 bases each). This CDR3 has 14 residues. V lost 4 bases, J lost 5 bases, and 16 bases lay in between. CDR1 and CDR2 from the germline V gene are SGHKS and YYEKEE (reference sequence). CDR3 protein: CASSPTGRGNEQYF. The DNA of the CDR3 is TGTGCCAGCAGCCCGACAGGGAGGGGTAACGAGCAGTACTTC.

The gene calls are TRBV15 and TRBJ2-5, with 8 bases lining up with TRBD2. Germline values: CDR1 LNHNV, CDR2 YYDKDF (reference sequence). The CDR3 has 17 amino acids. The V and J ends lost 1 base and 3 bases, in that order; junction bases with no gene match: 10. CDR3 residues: CATSRVWGAGVEETQYF. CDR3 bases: TGTGCCACCAGCAGAGTTTGGGGAGCGGGGGTAGAAGAGACCCAGTACTTC.

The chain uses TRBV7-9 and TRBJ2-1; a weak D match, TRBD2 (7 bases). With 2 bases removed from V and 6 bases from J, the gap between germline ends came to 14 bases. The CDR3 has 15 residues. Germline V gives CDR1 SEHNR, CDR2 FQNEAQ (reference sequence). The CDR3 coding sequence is TGTGCCAGCAGCTTACTGGGCGGGGGCCCCAATGAGCAGTTCTTC. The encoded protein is CASSLLGGGPNEQFF.

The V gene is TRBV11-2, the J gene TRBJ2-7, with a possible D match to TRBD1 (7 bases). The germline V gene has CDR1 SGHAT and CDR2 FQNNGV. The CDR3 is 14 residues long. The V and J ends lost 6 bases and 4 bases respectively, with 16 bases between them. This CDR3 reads CASSWRDSKYEQYF. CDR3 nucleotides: TGTGCCAGCAGTTGGAGGGACAGTAAGTACGAGCAGTACTTC.

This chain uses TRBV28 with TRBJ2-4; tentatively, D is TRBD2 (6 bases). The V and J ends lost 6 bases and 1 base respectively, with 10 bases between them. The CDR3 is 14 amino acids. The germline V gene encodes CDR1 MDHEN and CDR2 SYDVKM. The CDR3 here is CASRRGTAKNIQYF. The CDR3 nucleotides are TGTGCCAGCAGGCGGGGTACGGCCAAAAACATTCAGTACTTC. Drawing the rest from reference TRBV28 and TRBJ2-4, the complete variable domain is DVKVTQSSRYLVKRTGEKVFLECVQDMDHENMFWYRQDPGLGLRLIYFSYDVKMKEKGDIPEGYSVSREKKERFSLILESASTNQTSMYLCASRRGTAKNIQYFGAGTRLSVL.

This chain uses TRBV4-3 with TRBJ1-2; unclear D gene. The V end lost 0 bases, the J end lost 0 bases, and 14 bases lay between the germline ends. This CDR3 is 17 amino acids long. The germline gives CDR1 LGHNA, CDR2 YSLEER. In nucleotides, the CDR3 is TGCGCCAGCAGCCAAGAAGCCAGCCTCCTAGCTAACTATGGCTACACCTTC. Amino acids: CASSQEASLLANYGYTF.

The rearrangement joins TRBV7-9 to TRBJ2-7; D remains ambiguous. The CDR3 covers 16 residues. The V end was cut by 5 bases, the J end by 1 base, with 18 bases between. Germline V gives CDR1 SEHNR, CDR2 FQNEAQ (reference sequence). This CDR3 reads CASSAFFTWLSYEQYF. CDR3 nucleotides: TGTGCCAGCAGCGCCTTCTTTACATGGTTATCCTACGAGCAGTACTTC.

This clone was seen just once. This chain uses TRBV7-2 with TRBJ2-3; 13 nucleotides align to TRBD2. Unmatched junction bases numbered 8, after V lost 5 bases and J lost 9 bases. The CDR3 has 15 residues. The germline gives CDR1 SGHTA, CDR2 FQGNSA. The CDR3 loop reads CASSTRTSGGATQYF. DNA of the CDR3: TGTGCCAGCAGCACCCGGACTAGCGGGGGCGCGACGCAGTATTTT.

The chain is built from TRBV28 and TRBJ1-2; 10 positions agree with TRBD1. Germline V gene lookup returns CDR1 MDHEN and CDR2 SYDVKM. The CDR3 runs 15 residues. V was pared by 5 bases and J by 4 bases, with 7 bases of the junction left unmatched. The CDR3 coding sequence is TGTGCCAGCAGTGTCCGACAGGGGGCAAGCTATGGCTACACCTTC. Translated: CASSVRQGASYGYTF.

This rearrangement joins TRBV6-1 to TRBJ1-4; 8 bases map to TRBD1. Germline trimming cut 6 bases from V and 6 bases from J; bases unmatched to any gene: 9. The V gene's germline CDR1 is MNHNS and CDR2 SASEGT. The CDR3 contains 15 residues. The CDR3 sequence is CASRLRTGWDEKLFF. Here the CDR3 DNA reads TGTGCCAGCAGGCTGCGGACAGGGTGGGATGAAAAACTGTTTTTT.

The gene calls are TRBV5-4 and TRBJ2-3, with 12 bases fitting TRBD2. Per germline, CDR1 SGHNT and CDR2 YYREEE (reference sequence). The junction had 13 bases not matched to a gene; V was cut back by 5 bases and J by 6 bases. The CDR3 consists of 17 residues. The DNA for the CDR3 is TGTGCCAGCAGTCCCGGCCCCCTAGCGGGGGGGCGGGATACGCAGTATTTT. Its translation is CASSPGPLAGGRDTQYF.

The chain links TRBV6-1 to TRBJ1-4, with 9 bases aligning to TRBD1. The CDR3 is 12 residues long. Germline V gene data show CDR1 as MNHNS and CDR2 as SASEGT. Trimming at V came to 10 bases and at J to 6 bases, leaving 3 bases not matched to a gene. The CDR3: CATGQGDEKLFF. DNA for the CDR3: TGTGCCACGGGACAGGGAGATGAAAAACTGTTTTTT.

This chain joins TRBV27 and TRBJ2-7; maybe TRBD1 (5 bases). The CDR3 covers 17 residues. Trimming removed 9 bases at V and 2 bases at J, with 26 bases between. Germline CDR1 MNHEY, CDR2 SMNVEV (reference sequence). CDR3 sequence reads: CARISTRVHALTYEQYF. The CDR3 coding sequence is TGTGCCAGGATATCAACCAGGGTTCACGCGCTTACCTACGAGCAGTACTTC.

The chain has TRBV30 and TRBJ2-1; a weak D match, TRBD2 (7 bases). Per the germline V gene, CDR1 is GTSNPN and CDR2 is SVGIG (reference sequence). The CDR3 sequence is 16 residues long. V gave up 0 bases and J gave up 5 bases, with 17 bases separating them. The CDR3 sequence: CAWSVRGGGPDNEQFF. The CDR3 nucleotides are TGTGCCTGGAGTGTACGAGGGGGGGGCCCCGACAATGAGCAGTTCTTC.

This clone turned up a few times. Here the CDR3 DNA reads TGTGCCAGCTTCCGGGGGGATAATTCACCCCTCCACTTT. Its translation: CASFRGDNSPLHF. This chain links TRBV6-5 with TRBJ1-6; a weak D match, TRBD1 (5 bases). V was pared by 8 bases and J by 5 bases, with 10 bases between. The CDR3 totals 13 residues. CDR1 MNHEY and CDR2 SVGAGI come from the germline V gene.

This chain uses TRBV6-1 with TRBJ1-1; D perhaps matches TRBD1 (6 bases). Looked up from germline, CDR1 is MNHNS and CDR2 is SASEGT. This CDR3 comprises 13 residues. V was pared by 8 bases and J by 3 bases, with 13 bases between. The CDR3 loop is CASPRGVDTEAFF. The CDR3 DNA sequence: TGTGCCAGCCCGAGGGGGGTGGACACTGAAGCTTTCTTT.

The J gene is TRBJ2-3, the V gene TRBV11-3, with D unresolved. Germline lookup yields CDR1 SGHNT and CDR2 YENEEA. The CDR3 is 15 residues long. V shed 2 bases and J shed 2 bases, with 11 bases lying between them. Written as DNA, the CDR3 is TGTGCCAGCAGCTTACCCGGACCGATCACAGATACGCAGTATTTT. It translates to CASSLPGPITDTQYF.

CDR3 nucleotide sequence: TGCGCCAGCAGCCAAGAAGAGGAGGGGGCGCTTAAATCTACTAACTATGGCTACACCTTC. This translates into CASSQEEEGALKSTNYGYTF. The rearrangement uses TRBV4-1 and TRBJ1-2; 7 positions agree with TRBD1. Unmatched junction bases numbered 16, after V lost 0 bases and J lost 0 bases. This CDR3 spans 20 amino acids. The germline V gene has CDR1 MGHRA and CDR2 YSYEKL.

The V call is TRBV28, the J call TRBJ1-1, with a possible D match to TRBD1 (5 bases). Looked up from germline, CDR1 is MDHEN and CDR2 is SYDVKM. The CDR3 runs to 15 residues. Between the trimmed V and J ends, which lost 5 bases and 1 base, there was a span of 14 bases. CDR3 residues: CASSEIGTGNTEAFF. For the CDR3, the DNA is TGTGCCAGCAGTGAAATTGGAACAGGGAACACTGAAGCTTTCTTT.

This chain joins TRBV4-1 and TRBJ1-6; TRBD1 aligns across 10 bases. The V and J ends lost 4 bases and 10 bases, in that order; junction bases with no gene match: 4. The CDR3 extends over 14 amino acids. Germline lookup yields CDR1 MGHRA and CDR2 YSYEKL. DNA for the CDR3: TGCGCCAGCAGCCTGGGGACAGGGGCCTCACCCCTCCACTTT. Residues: CASSLGTGASPLHF.